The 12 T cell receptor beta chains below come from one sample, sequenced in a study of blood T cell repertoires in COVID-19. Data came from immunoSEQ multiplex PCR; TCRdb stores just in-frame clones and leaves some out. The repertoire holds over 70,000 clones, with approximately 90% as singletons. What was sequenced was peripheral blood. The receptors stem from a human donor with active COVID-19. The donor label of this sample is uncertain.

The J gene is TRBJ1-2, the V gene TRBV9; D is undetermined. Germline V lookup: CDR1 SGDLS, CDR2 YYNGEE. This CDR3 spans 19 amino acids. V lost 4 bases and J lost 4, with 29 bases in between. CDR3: CASSSSFAGPSPGIYGYTF. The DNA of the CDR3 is TGTGCCAGCAGCTCCTCCTTTGCCGGGCCCTCTCCCGGGATCTATGGCTACACCTTC.

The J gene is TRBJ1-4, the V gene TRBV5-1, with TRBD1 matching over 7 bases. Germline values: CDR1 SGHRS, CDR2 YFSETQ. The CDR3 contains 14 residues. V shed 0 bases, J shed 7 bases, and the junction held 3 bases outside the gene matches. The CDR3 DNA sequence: TGCGCCAGCAGCTTGGAGCAGGGGGGTGAAAAACTGTTTTTT. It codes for CASSLEQGGEKLFF.

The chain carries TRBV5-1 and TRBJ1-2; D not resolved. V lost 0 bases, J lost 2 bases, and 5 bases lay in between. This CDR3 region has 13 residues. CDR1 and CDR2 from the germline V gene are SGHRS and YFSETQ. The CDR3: CASSLVENYGYTF. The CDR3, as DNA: TGCGCCAGCAGCTTGGTAGAGAACTATGGCTACACCTTC. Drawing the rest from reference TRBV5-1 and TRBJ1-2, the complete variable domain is KAGVTQTPRYLIKTRGQQVTLSCSPISGHRSVSWYQQTPGQGLQFLFEYFSETQRNKGNFPGRFSGRQFSNSRSEMNVSTLELGDSALYLCASSLVENYGYTFGSGTRLTVV.

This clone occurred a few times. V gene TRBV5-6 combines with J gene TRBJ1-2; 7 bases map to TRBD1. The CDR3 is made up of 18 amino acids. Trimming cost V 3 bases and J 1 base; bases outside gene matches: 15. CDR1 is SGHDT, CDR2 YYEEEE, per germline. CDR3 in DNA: TGTGCCAGCAGCTCCTTACTCCGGGACAGCCGAATTAACTATGGCTACACCTTC. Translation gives CASSSLLRDSRINYGYTF.

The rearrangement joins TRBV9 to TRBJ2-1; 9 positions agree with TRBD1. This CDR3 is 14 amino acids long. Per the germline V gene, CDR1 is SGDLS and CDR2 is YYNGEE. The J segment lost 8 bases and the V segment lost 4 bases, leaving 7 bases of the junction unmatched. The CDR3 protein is CASSRGQGPYEQFF. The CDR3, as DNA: TGTGCCAGCAGCCGAGGACAGGGGCCGTATGAGCAGTTCTTC.

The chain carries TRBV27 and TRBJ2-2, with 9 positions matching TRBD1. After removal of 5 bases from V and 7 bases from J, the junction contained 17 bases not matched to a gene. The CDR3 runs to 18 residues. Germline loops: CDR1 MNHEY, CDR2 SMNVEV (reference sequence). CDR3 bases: TGTGCCAGCAGTCCCTCCCCGGGACAGGGATCCAATGGCGGGGAGCTGTTTTTT. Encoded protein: CASSPSPGQGSNGGELFF.

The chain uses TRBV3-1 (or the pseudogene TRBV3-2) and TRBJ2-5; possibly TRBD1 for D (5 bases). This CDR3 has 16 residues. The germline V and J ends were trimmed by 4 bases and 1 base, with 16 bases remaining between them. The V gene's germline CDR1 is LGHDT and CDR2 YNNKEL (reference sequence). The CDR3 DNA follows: TGTGCCAGCAGCCGATCTGGTTTAGGGGTCCAAGAGACCCAGTACTTC. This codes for CASSRSGLGVQETQYF.

The CDR3, as DNA: TGTGCCAGCAGCTTACCTGACACAGCAACTAATGAAAAACTGTTTTTT. It is translated as CASSLPDTATNEKLFF. This chain connects TRBV7-9 to TRBJ1-4, with D uncertain. CDR1 is SEHNR and CDR2 is FQNEAQ in the germline V gene (reference sequence). CDR3 length: 16 residues. Trimming took 2 bases from V and 0 from J, leaving 10 bases between them.

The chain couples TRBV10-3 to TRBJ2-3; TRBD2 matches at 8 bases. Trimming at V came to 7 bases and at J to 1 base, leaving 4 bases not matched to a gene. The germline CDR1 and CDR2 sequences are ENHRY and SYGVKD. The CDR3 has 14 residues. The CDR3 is CAITFSGGTDTQYF. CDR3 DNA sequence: TGTGCCATCACTTTTAGCGGGGGCACAGATACGCAGTATTTT.

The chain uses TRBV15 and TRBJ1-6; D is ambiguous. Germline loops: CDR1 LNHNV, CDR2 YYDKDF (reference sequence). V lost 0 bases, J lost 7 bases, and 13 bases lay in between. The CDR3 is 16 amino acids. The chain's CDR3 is CATSRDRTATNSPLHF. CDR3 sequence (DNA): TGTGCCACCAGCAGAGATCGAACAGCCACGAATTCACCCCTCCACTTT.

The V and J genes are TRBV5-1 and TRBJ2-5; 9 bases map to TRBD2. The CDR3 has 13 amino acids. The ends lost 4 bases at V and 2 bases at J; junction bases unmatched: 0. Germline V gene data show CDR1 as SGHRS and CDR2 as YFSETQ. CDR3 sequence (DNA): TGCGCCAGCAGCGCGGGGGGGCAAGAGACCCAGTACTTC. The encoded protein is CASSAGGQETQYF.

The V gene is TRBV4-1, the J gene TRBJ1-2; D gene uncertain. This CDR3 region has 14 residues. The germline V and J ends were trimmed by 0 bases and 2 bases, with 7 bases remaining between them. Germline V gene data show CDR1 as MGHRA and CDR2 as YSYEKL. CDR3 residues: CASSQDHNNYGYTF. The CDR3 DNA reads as TGCGCCAGCAGCCAAGACCACAACAACTATGGCTACACCTTC.